The rows below give T cell receptor beta chains drawn from one sample of a study of T cell repertoires in cytomegalovirus infection. Each CDR3 protein gets one entry after TCRdb re-called the reads with MiXCR. Among roughly 140,000 distinct CDR3 sequences, around 22% were seen once, and the ten largest hold about a tenth. Sequencing was performed on PBMCs. The receptors shown here come from a human donor in good health (CMV status not recorded). Some clones in this sample may be carry-over from other donors' samples. Both conserved end residues are part of each CDR3. D genes are given only for firm matches. Not all rows give a size; the values are once, few, many and, for expanded clones, a class.

size: many; V: TRBV14; D: -; J: TRBJ2-1; CDR3: CASSQWGYNEQFF; DNA: TGTGCCAGCAGCCAATGGGGCTACAATGAGCAGTTCTTC
size: -; V: TRBV7-9; D: -; J: TRBJ2-2; CDR3: CASSLGLPTGELFF; DNA: TGTGCCAGCAGCTTAGGATTGCCCACCGGGGAGCTGTTTTTT
size: -; V: TRBV29-1; D: -; J: TRBJ2-3; CDR3: CSKKGVADTQYF; DNA: TGCAGCAAAAAAGGGGTCGCAGATACGCAGTATTTT
size: -; V: TRBV27; D: -; J: TRBJ2-6; CDR3: CASQTLSSGANVLTF; DNA: TGTGCCAGCCAGACCCTGAGCTCTGGGGCCAACGTCCTGACTTTC
size: few; V: TRBV11-2; D: -; J: TRBJ1-6; CDR3: CASSRARGGPLHF; DNA: TGTGCCAGCAGCCGGGCACGGGGCGGACCCCTCCACTTT
size: few; V: TRBV28; D: TRBD1; J: TRBJ2-1; CDR3: CASSTAGQGLHEQFF; DNA: TGTGCCAGCAGTACCGCGGGACAGGGTTTACATGAGCAGTTCTTC
size: few; V: TRBV2; D: -; J: TRBJ1-1; CDR3: CASSWGALGEAFF; DNA: TGTGCCAGCAGTTGGGGGGCCCTGGGGGAAGCTTTCTTT
size: many; V: TRBV7-2; D: -; J: TRBJ2-1; CDR3: CASKLSSSYNEQFF; DNA: TGTGCCAGCAAACTCTCCAGCTCCTACAATGAGCAGTTCTTC
size: many; V: TRBV6-2/TRBV6-3; D: TRBD1; J: TRBJ2-1; CDR3: CASSTGIFQGAYNEQFF; DNA: TGTGCCAGCTCGACAGGGATTTTCCAGGGAGCCTACAATGAGCAGTTCTTC
size: many; V: TRBV7-9; D: -; J: TRBJ2-5; CDR3: CASRFSMAGETQYF; DNA: TGTGCCAGCAGATTTTCCATGGCCGGTGAGACCCAGTACTTC
size: few; V: TRBV6-5; D: TRBD1; J: TRBJ1-5; CDR3: CASRADRAQQPQHF; DNA: TGTGCCAGCAGGGCGGACAGGGCCCAACAGCCCCAGCATTTT